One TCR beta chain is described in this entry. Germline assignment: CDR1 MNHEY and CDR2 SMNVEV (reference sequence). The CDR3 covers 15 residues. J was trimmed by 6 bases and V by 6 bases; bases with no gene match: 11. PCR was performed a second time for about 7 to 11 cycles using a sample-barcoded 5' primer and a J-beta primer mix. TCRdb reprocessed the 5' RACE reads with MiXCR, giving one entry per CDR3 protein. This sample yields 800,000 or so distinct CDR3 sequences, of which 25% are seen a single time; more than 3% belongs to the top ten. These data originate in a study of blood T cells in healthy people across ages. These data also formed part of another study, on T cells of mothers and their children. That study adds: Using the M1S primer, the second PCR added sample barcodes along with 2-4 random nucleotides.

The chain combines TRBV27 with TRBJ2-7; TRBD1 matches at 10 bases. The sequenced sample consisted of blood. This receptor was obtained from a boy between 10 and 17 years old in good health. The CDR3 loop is CASSYTRTGGTEQYF. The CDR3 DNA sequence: TGTGCCAGCAGCTATACTAGGACAGGGGGTACCGAGCAGTACTTC.